Listed below are T cell receptor beta chains from one sample, sequenced in a study of T cells in Graves' hyperthyroidism and ophthalmopathy. TCRdb used MiXCR to reprocess the multiplex PCR reads, holding one entry per CDR3 protein. In the table there are hundreds of thousands of distinct CDR3 sequences, about 15% of which are singletons. Sequences were obtained from blood. The receptors shown here come from a woman aged 25 to 39 with Graves' hyperthyroidism. The CDR3 runs from the conserved cysteine through the conserved F or W. The order of the fields is clone size, V gene, J gene, D gene, CDR3 protein, CDR3 DNA. The D gene is left open where the match is weak. Clone size is stated in some rows and not others, as once, few, many or a class when expanded.

once	TRBV6-1	TRBJ1-5	.	CASSEARVEDQPQHF	TGTGCCAGCAGTGAAGCGCGGGTGGAGGATCAGCCCCAGCATTTT
.	TRBV19	TRBJ2-2	TRBD2	CASKRAPTAGKTGELFF	TGTGCCAGTAAGCGGGCTCCTACAGCGGGAAAAACCGGGGAGCTGTTTTTT
.	TRBV12-3/TRBV12-4	TRBJ1-2	.	CASRAQQEVVDGYTF	TGTGCCAGCAGAGCGCAACAGGAGGTTGTAGATGGCTACACCTTC
.	TRBV7-2	TRBJ2-2	.	CASSPSRGGGSGELFF	TGTGCCAGCAGCCCCAGCCGGGGAGGAGGGTCCGGGGAGCTGTTTTTT
many	TRBV19	TRBJ1-2	.	CASSASALGGYGYTF	TGTGCCAGTAGTGCTTCAGCCTTAGGCGGCTATGGCTACACCTTC
few	TRBV6-2/TRBV6-3	TRBJ2-1	.	CASSLLADSYNEQFF	TGTGCCAGCAGCCTCTTAGCGGACTCCTACAATGAGCAGTTCTTC
few	TRBV12-3/TRBV12-4	TRBJ1-3	.	CASSSELTPHNTIYF	TGTGCCAGTTCTTCAGAACTGACCCCGCATAACACCATATATTTT
many	TRBV11-1	TRBJ2-1	.	CASSPSFHEQFF	TGTGCCAGCAGCCCCTCGTTCCATGAGCAGTTCTTC
many	TRBV20-1	TRBJ1-1	.	CSAEDFKGGDVEAFF	TGCAGTGCGGAAGACTTCAAGGGAGGAGATGTTGAAGCTTTCTTT
many	TRBV2	TRBJ2-3	.	CASSRDRRGTDTQYF	TGTGCCAGCAGTCGAGACAGAAGGGGTACAGATACGCAGTATTTT
few	TRBV2	TRBJ2-5	TRBD2	CASAGAQETQYF	TGTGCCAGTGCGGGAGCCCAAGAGACCCAGTACTTC
.	TRBV12-3/TRBV12-4	TRBJ2-1	TRBD2	CASILAGARDEQFF	TGTGCCAGCATACTAGCGGGAGCTAGGGATGAGCAGTTCTTC
many	TRBV6-2/TRBV6-3	TRBJ2-1	.	CASSPLQSKSSYNEQFF	TGTGCCAGCAGCCCTCTACAGAGTAAGAGCTCCTACAATGAGCAGTTCTTC
many	TRBV7-2	TRBJ2-7	TRBD2	CASSLAGGREQYF	TGTGCCAGCAGCTTAGCGGGAGGGCGGGAGCAGTACTTC
many	TRBV2	TRBJ2-3	.	CASSEESGATQYF	TGTGCCAGCAGTGAGGAGTCCGGGGCAACGCAGTATTTT
many	TRBV11-3	TRBJ2-1	TRBD2	CASREKVGGSYNEQFF	TGTGCCAGCAGAGAGAAGGTTGGCGGGAGTTACAATGAGCAGTTCTTC
.	TRBV7-8	TRBJ2-1	.	CASSSPGINNEQFF	TGTGCCAGCAGCTCTCCCGGGATAAACAATGAGCAGTTCTTC
many	TRBV12-3/TRBV12-4	TRBJ1-3	.	CASSPGQSSGNTIYF	TGTGCCAGCAGCCCCGGGCAGTCCTCTGGAAACACCATATATTTT
many	TRBV28	TRBJ1-4	.	CASSPPGTGSEKLFF	TGTGCCAGCAGTCCTCCGGGGACGGGGAGTGAAAAACTGTTTTTT
.	TRBV6-2/TRBV6-3	TRBJ2-1	TRBD2	CALPTSGRYEQFF	TGTGCCTTACCGACTAGCGGGAGGTATGAGCAGTTCTTC
.	TRBV19	TRBJ2-2	.	CASIATGELFF	TGTGCCAGTATCGCCACCGGGGAGCTGTTTTTT
many	TRBV20-1	TRBJ1-5	.	CSASYLNQPQHF	TGCAGTGCTAGTTATCTGAATCAGCCCCAGCATTTT
many	TRBV7-6	TRBJ2-3	TRBD1	CASSLRQGEASDTQYF	TGTGCCAGCAGCTTAAGACAGGGGGAAGCGTCAGATACGCAGTATTTT
many	TRBV6-1	TRBJ1-2	.	CASSSTQGWYGYTF	TGTGCCAGCAGTTCGACACAGGGTTGGTATGGCTACACCTTC
many	TRBV25-1	TRBJ2-7	TRBD1	CASRDRESYEQYF	TGTGCCAGCAGGGACAGGGAGTCCTACGAGCAGTACTTC
many	TRBV20-1	TRBJ1-1	TRBD1	CRALGQANTEAFF	TGCAGAGCCCTGGGACAGGCGAACACTGAAGCTTTCTTT
.	TRBV20-1	TRBJ2-1	TRBD2	CSATGGGTRVPRSYNEQFF	TGCAGTGCCACGGGAGGCGGGACTAGAGTCCCACGCTCCTACAATGAGCAGTTCTTC
many	TRBV2	TRBJ1-5	.	CASSVITGYDQPQHF	TGTGCCAGCAGTGTAATTACAGGATATGATCAGCCCCAGCATTTT
many	TRBV7-2	TRBJ1-5	TRBD1	CASSPQGGSNQPQHF	TGTGCCAGCAGCCCACAGGGGGGAAGCAATCAGCCCCAGCATTTT
many	TRBV7-9	TRBJ1-5	.	CASSLAPGASNQPQHF	TGTGCCAGCAGCTTAGCCCCCGGGGCCAGTAATCAGCCCCAGCATTTT
few	TRBV28	TRBJ1-1	.	CASSSGLPKAFF	TGTGCCAGCAGCTCCGGGCTCCCGAAAGCTTTCTTT
many	TRBV6-1	TRBJ1-2	.	CASSETQGEGYTF	TGTGCCAGCAGTGAAACACAGGGTGAGGGCTACACCTTC
.	TRBV28	TRBJ2-2	.	CASSHVGAPGELFF	TGTGCCAGCAGTCACGTGGGGGCGCCCGGGGAGCTGTTTTTT
few	TRBV14	TRBJ2-2	TRBD2	CASSQKGPGLAGVVAGELFF	TGTGCCAGCAGCCAAAAGGGACCGGGACTAGCGGGAGTGGTCGCCGGGGAGCTGTTTTTT
few	TRBV19	TRBJ2-3	TRBD2	CASSQLAGATDTQYF	TGTGCCAGTAGTCAACTAGCGGGAGCCACAGATACGCAGTATTTT
.	TRBV12-3/TRBV12-4	TRBJ1-6	TRBD1	CASVTGDHNSPLHF	TGTGCCAGCGTCACAGGGGATCATAATTCACCCCTCCACTTT
many	TRBV12-3/TRBV12-4	TRBJ1-5	TRBD1	CASSPGTADQPQHF	TGTGCCAGCAGTCCTGGGACAGCCGATCAGCCCCAGCATTTT
.	TRBV15	TRBJ1-4	TRBD1	CATSRDRGREKLFF	TGTGCCACCAGCAGAGATAGGGGGCGTGAAAAACTGTTTTTT
.	TRBV24-1	TRBJ1-5	.	CATSDPNRANQPQHF	TGTGCCACCAGTGATCCCAACAGGGCCAATCAGCCCCAGCATTTT